One and the same sample provided the 26 T cell receptor beta chains below, sequenced in a study of post-analysis software for immune sequencing data. These receptors' targets are unknown. Overall study findings and caveats: Roughly five TRBV segments occurring more often in patients than controls included TRBV5-6, TRBV5-1 and TRBV20-1.

The TCR beta cDNA libraries carried unique molecular identifiers. From the PCR reads, TCRdb called clonotypes with MiXCR, one entry per CDR3 protein. The table records fewer than 700,000 distinct CDR3 sequences, 40% to 50% of them present only once. The sequenced sample consisted of blood. The receptors were sampled from a girl under 18 with multiple sclerosis.

The table lists this clonotype with a few counts. CDR3 sequence reads: CASTETGTSGRDTQYF. The CDR3 DNA is TGCGCCAGCACCGAGACCGGGACTAGCGGGAGGGATACGCAGTATTTT. The rearrangement joins TRBV5-1 to TRBJ2-3, with 15 bases matching TRBD2. V lost 6 bases and J lost 6; bases outside the gene matches: 8. Germline V gives CDR1 SGHRS, CDR2 YFSETQ. This CDR3 has 16 residues.

This clonotype was seen a handful of times. V is TRBV7-9 and J is TRBJ2-7, with D unclear. Germline V CDR1 and CDR2: SEHNR, FQNEAQ (reference sequence). The CDR3 is 14 residues long. Trimming shortened V by 5 bases and J by 3 bases, and 14 bases separated the two germline ends. CDR3 in DNA: TGTGCCAGCAGCCCGACTTCGCCTGGCTACGAGCAGTACTTC. It yields the protein CASSPTSPGYEQYF. The whole variable domain, filled in from reference TRBV7-9 and TRBJ2-7, reads DTGVSQNPRHKITKRGQNVTFRCDPISEHNRLYWYRQTLGQGPEFLTYFQNEAQLEKSRLLSDRFSAERPKGSFSTLEIQRTEQGDSAMYLCASSPTSPGYEQYFGPGTRLTVT.

V and J are TRBV27 and TRBJ2-5; D may be TRBD2 (6 bases). Near its end, the DNA agrees better with TRBJ2-7, so the J call may be wrong. This CDR3 has 13 amino acids. Germline lookup yields CDR1 MNHEY and CDR2 SMNVEV (reference sequence). The CDR3 loop reads CASSFFLGGEQYF. The CDR3 DNA is TGTGCCAGCAGTTTTTTTTTGGGGGGCGAGCAGTACTTC.

The rearrangement links TRBV12-3 or TRBV12-4 to TRBJ1-5; unclear D gene. The V gene lost 2 bases and the J gene lost 4 bases, with 9 bases spanning the gap. This CDR3 spans 14 amino acids. The CDR3 coding sequence is TGTGCCAGCAGTTTACAGTATAGAAATCAGCCCCAGCATTTT. Protein product: CASSLQYRNQPQHF.

This clonotype was observed a few times. The rearrangement uses TRBV7-9 and TRBJ2-5, with 13 positions matching TRBD2. The CDR3 has 16 amino acids. The ends lost 4 bases at V and 4 bases at J; junction bases unmatched: 6. The V gene's germline CDR1 is SEHNR and CDR2 FQNEAQ (reference sequence). The CDR3 loop reads CASSSSLAGGSETQYF. CDR3 DNA: TGTGCCAGCAGCTCCTCACTAGCGGGGGGGTCAGAGACCCAGTACTTC.

J is TRBJ1-1 and V is TRBV5-1; D unclear. V was pared by 0 bases and J by 3 bases, with 12 bases between. Germline CDR1 SGHRS, CDR2 YFSETQ. The CDR3 is 15 amino acids. The CDR3 loop is CASSLEPGRDTEAFF. In DNA form, the CDR3 reads TGCGCCAGCAGCTTGGAGCCCGGGAGGGACACTGAAGCTTTCTTT.

The table lists this clonotype with a few counts. The V and J genes are TRBV6-1 and TRBJ1-2; tentatively, D is TRBD1 (6 bases). CDR1 MNHNS and CDR2 SASEGT come from the germline V gene. The CDR3 runs 12 residues. V lost 4 bases and J lost 6, with 9 bases in between. CDR3 sequence reads: CASSGDTHGYTF. CDR3 coding DNA: TGTGCCAGCAGTGGGGACACCCATGGCTACACCTTC.

The rearrangement links TRBV5-1 to TRBJ1-1; 7 nucleotides align to TRBD1. CDR3 length equals 17 residues. V shed 4 bases and J 1 base; nucleotides not matched to a gene: 13. Per the germline V gene, CDR1 is SGHRS and CDR2 is YFSETQ. The CDR3 DNA sequence: TGCGCCAGCAGCACGCCTTCCCGGGACAGCCAGAACACTGAAGCTTTCTTT. Translated, it gives CASSTPSRDSQNTEAFF.

This clonotype came up a few times. J is TRBJ2-6 and V is TRBV5-1; possible D gene TRBD2, 5 bases. Germline CDR1 reads SGHRS; CDR2 reads YFSETQ. CDR3 length: 16 residues. V was pared by 4 bases and J by 0 bases, with 11 bases between. The CDR3 region has the DNA TGCGCCAGCAGCCGGAGACGGGGCTCTGGGGCCAACGTCCTGACTTTC. Protein sequence: CASSRRRGSGANVLTF.

Here the CDR3 reads CATSQSPGLAAYNEQFF. CDR3 bases: TGTGCCACCAGTCAGTCCCCGGGACTAGCGGCCTACAATGAGCAGTTCTTC. This rearrangement joins TRBV24-1 to TRBJ2-1, with 11 nucleotides matching TRBD2. CDR3 length: 17 amino acids. In germline, CDR1 is KGHDR, CDR2 SFDVKD. After removal of 6 bases from V and 2 bases from J, the junction contained 8 bases not matched to a gene.

This clonotype was observed a handful of times. An end of the junction does not agree with germline; a read error may underlie this. This chain connects TRBV12-3 or TRBV12-4 to TRBJ2-1; 7 bases line up with TRBD2. The CDR3 runs 15 residues. This CDR3 reads CVSSLGRVAYNEQFF. CDR3 nucleotide sequence: TGTGTCAGCAGTTTGGGGAGGGTTGCCTACAATGAGCAGTTCTTC.

V is TRBV4-2 and J is TRBJ2-3; TRBD1 matches at 9 bases. V was pared by 1 base and J by 6 bases, with 2 bases of the junction left unmatched. The CDR3 sequence is 14 residues long. The germline V gene encodes CDR1 LGHNA and CDR2 YNFKEQ. The CDR3 sequence is CASSQGTGADTQYF. The CDR3 nucleotides read TGTGCCAGCAGCCAAGGGACAGGGGCCGATACGCAGTATTTT.

V and J are TRBV7-9 and TRBJ2-1, with unresolved D. CDR1 and CDR2 from the germline V gene are SEHNR and FQNEAQ (reference sequence). Trimming stripped 6 bases from V and 5 bases from J, with 8 bases between. The CDR3 length is 12 residues. CDR3 amino acids: CASSSVDNEQFF. The CDR3 DNA is TGTGCCAGCAGTTCCGTAGACAATGAGCAGTTCTTC.

This clonotype has only a few counts. This chain links TRBV12-3 or TRBV12-4 with TRBJ2-5; the D is unclear. The length of the CDR3 is 12 residues. V lost 7 bases and J 4 bases, leaving 10 bases between the germline ends. This CDR3 reads CASTRTPETQYF. The CDR3 DNA reads TGTGCCAGCACTAGAACCCCAGAGACCCAGTACTTC.

The chain couples TRBV20-1 to TRBJ1-4; D gene ambiguous. The CDR3 is made up of 13 amino acids. Germline V CDR1 and CDR2: DFQATT, SNEGSKA (reference sequence). V was cut by 1 base and J by 4 bases, with 7 bases left in between. CDR3 bases: TGCAGTGCTAGAGTAGAACTTAATGAAAAACTGTTTTTT. It translates to CSARVELNEKLFF.

This clonotype occurred a few times. The chain links TRBV27 to TRBJ1-1, with 10 bases lining up with TRBD1. There are 15 residues in the CDR3. CDR1 and CDR2 (germline): MNHEY, SMNVEV (reference sequence). J gave up 5 bases and V 5 bases, and 8 bases lay outside the gene matches. CDR3 bases: TGTGCCAGCAGTCCTCGGACAGGGGGAGAGACTGAAGCTTTCTTT. Protein: CASSPRTGGETEAFF.

The chain combines TRBV6-4 with TRBJ2-3; 8 nucleotides agree with TRBD2. V was clipped by 2 bases and J by 2 bases; unmatched bases: 6. This CDR3 is built from 16 residues. CDR1 is MRHNA and CDR2 is SNTAGT in the germline V gene. CDR3 loop: CASSDEAGENTDTQYF. The CDR3 DNA is TGTGCCAGCAGTGACGAAGCGGGAGAGAACACAGATACGCAGTATTTT.

The rearrangement joins TRBV20-1 to TRBJ2-3; TRBD2 aligns across 7 bases. Germline values: CDR1 DFQATT, CDR2 SNEGSKA (reference sequence). CDR3 length equals 14 residues. The V and J ends lost 7 bases and 8 bases, in that order; junction bases with no gene match: 15. The CDR3 nucleotides are TGCAGTGGGGACGAAGCGGGGAGAGCTGGTACGCAGTATTTT. It codes for CSGDEAGRAGTQYF.

The V and J genes are TRBV12-3 or TRBV12-4 and TRBJ2-1; 15 bases agree with TRBD2. V trimming: 3 bases; J trimming: 10 bases; junction bases outside the gene matches: 4. The CDR3 spans 15 residues. The DNA of the CDR3 is TGTGCCAGCAGTTTGGGACTAGCGGGAGGAGAGGAGCAGTTCTTC. Translating it yields CASSLGLAGGEEQFF.

This clonotype showed up just a few times. The chain employs TRBV7-2 and TRBJ1-2; D is undetermined. The CDR3 runs 13 residues. From germline, CDR1 is SGHTA and CDR2 FQGNSA. The V end lost 6 bases, the J end lost 0 bases, and 8 bases lay between the germline ends. The CDR3 nucleotides read TGTGCCAGCAGATACAGAGCTAACTATGGCTACACCTTC. This sequence encodes CASRYRANYGYTF.

The J gene is TRBJ2-1, the V gene TRBV6-1; the D is unclear. The J call is uncertain, as TRBJ2-7 better fits the DNA end. This CDR3 is 14 amino acids long. Germline V CDR1 and CDR2: MNHNS, SASEGT. The CDR3 region has the DNA TGTGCCAGCAAATGGACGGTGGGGACCTACGAGCAGTACTTC. This gives the protein CASKWTVGTYEQYF.

CDR3: CASSSRAKSSYNEQFF. The CDR3 DNA is TGCGCCAGCAGCTCCCGAGCGAAAAGCTCCTACAATGAGCAGTTCTTC. V is TRBV5-1 and J is TRBJ2-1; D remains ambiguous. This CDR3 spans 16 amino acids. The V gene lost 3 bases and the J gene lost 0 bases, with 13 bases spanning the gap. Germline lookup yields CDR1 SGHRS and CDR2 YFSETQ.

The chain uses TRBV7-9 and TRBJ1-4; D gene unclear. Germline loops: CDR1 SEHNR, CDR2 FQNEAQ (reference sequence). V dropped 2 bases and J dropped 4 bases, with 8 bases sitting between them. The CDR3 loop spans 14 amino acids. This chain's CDR3 is CASSLRSDNEKLFF. Written as DNA, the CDR3 is TGTGCCAGCAGCTTACGCAGTGATAATGAAAAACTGTTTTTT.

The chain is built from TRBV29-1 and TRBJ2-4; D not resolved. Germline CDR1 reads SQVTM; CDR2 reads ANQGSEA. The CDR3 is 11 amino acids. V gave up 4 bases and J gave up 6 bases, with 7 bases separating them. In DNA, the CDR3 is TGCAGCGTTGGGCACCTAAACATTCAGTACTTC. Translation: CSVGHLNIQYF.

The V and J genes are TRBV5-1 and TRBJ2-1; maybe TRBD2 (6 bases). This CDR3 spans 17 amino acids. V was pared by 1 base and J by 4 bases, with 18 bases between. The germline V gene encodes CDR1 SGHRS and CDR2 YFSETQ. The CDR3 reads CASSLNTSPAGYNEQFF. The CDR3, as DNA: TGCGCCAGCAGCTTGAACACCTCCCCCGCGGGATACAATGAGCAGTTCTTC. Using reference TRBV5-1 and TRBJ2-1 for the parts outside the CDR3, the full variable domain is KAGVTQTPRYLIKTRGQQVTLSCSPISGHRSVSWYQQTPGQGLQFLFEYFSETQRNKGNFPGRFSGRQFSNSRSEMNVSTLELGDSALYLCASSLNTSPAGYNEQFFGPGTRLTVL.

This clonotype was picked up a small number of times. The chain links TRBV5-1 to TRBJ2-7, with D unresolved. Trimming removed 4 bases at V and 7 bases at J, with 21 bases between. Germline V gene data show CDR1 as SGHRS and CDR2 as YFSETQ. CDR3 size: 15 residues. The CDR3 loop reads CASSGTRQQSQEQYF. CDR3 nucleotide sequence: TGCGCCAGCAGCGGAACGCGGCAGCAGTCCCAGGAGCAGTACTTC. The whole variable domain, remainder taken from reference TRBV5-1 and TRBJ2-7, is KAGVTQTPRYLIKTRGQQVTLSCSPISGHRSVSWYQQTPGQGLQFLFEYFSETQRNKGNFPGRFSGRQFSNSRSEMNVSTLELGDSALYLCASSGTRQQSQEQYFGPGTRLTVT.